The entry below describes one T cell receptor beta chain. Its target is not known. The data were taken from a study of cytomegalovirus exposure and HLA in healthy donors. V shed 4 bases and J 2 bases; nucleotides not matched to a gene: 9. CDR3 length: 18 amino acids. In germline, CDR1 is LGHNA, CDR2 YNFKEQ. Study findings and constraints: Later work showed greater clonal expansion in HLA-associated TCR beta chains than in equally common others. There were 150 to 200 TCR beta chains listed as cytomegalovirus-associated.

PCR involved 60 Vbeta and 13 Jbeta primers. The repertoire was sequenced with immunoSEQ multiplex PCR; TCRdb's copy has only in-frame clones and lacks some. The sample carries 170,000 or so clones, around 78% recorded once. Sequenced input: PBMCs. The source is a middle-aged woman in good health and CMV-seronegative. The chain joins TRBV4-2 to TRBJ2-3, with 13 bases aligning to TRBD2. The CDR3 region is CASSPQLAGGLLTDTQYF. The CDR3, as DNA: TGTGCCAGCAGCCCCCAACTAGCGGGGGGGCTCCTCACAGATACGCAGTATTTT.